This TCR beta chain was captured by sequencing in a study of T cell responses to AZD1222 COVID-19 vaccine. V dropped 2 bases and J dropped 2 bases, with 14 bases sitting between them. Germline V gene lookup returns CDR1 SGHRS and CDR2 YFSETQ. CDR3 length: 16 residues. Investigators merged groups given second doses at roughly 4 or roughly 12 weeks. Clones were sequenced by immunoSEQ multiplex PCR, and TCRdb holds only the in-frame ones, with some missing. The sample shows just over 90,000 clones, 85% to 90% of them seen only once. The material was peripheral blood, obtained 28 days after the second AZD1222 dose. This chain connects TRBV5-1 to TRBJ2-1; maybe TRBD2 (6 bases). This clonotype originated in an adult who received the AZD1222 COVID-19 vaccine. CDR3 sequence: CASSFHGGGTYNEQFF. The CDR3 DNA follows: TGCGCCAGCAGCTTCCATGGTGGAGGGACCTACAATGAGCAGTTCTTC. Together with reference TRBV5-1 and TRBJ2-1, the CDR3 gives the full variable domain: KAGVTQTPRYLIKTRGQQVTLSCSPISGHRSVSWYQQTPGQGLQFLFEYFSETQRNKGNFPGRFSGRQFSNSRSEMNVSTLELGDSALYLCASSFHGGGTYNEQFFGPGTRLTVL.